This entry concerns a single T cell receptor beta chain. This sample was taken from a study of CXCR3-negative and CXCR3-positive naive CD8 T cells. UMI-labeled 5' RACE yielded the TRB cDNA libraries. From its re-call of the 5' RACE reads, TCRdb lists each CDR3 protein once, without DNA. Its clone listing holds about 81,000 distinct CDR3 sequences. Per germline, CDR1 KGHSH and CDR2 LQKENI. The CDR3 is 16 amino acids. Sequences were obtained from naive CXCR3- CD8+ T cells from blood. Subset indicated: CD45RO-CCR7+CD27+CD95- naive CD8+ T cells lacking CXCR3 (TNR3-). The TCR comes from a human donor in good health. Some clones in this sample may be carry-over from other donors' samples. This chain joins TRBV18 and TRBJ2-6. The CDR3 protein is CASSPPDASGANVLTF.